The clone carrying this TCR beta chain was counted once. Produced via immunoSEQ multiplex PCR; TCRdb's table is partial and in-frame only. The top ten clones hold roughly 2.2% of a sample with 250,000 to 300,000 clones, about 90% of them seen once. Germline values: CDR1 SNHLY, CDR2 FYNNEI. Germline trimming cut 7 bases from V and 7 bases from J; bases unmatched to any gene: 10. CDR3 length: 15 amino acids. This sample is drawn from a study of blood T cell repertoires in COVID-19. Background on the study: In each case, the material was cDNA or gDNA derived from T cells, B-cell-depleted T cells, or PBMCs.

The chain joins TRBV2 to TRBJ1-4; 9 bases agree with TRBD1. This receptor was identified in a woman aged 45-65 years who had recovered from COVID-19. The sample was peripheral blood. The CDR3 reads CASKTGGVRGEKLFF. The CDR3 DNA is TGTGCCAGCAAAACAGGGGGCGTACGGGGTGAAAAACTGTTTTTT.